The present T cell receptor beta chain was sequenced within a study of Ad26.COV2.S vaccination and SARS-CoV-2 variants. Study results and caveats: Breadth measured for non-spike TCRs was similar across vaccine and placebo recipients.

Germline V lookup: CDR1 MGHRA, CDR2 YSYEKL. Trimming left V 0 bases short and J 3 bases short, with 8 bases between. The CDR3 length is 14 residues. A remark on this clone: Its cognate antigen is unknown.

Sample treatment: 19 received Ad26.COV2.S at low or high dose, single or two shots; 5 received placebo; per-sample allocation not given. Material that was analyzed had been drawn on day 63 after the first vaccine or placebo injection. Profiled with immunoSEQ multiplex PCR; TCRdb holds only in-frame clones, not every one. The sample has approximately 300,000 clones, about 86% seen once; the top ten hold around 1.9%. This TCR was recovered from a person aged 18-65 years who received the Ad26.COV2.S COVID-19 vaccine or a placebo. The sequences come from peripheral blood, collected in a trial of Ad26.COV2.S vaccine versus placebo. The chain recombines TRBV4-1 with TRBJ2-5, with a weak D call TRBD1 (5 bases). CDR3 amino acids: CASSQEGAEETQYF. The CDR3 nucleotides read TGCGCCAGCAGCCAAGAAGGGGCTGAAGAGACCCAGTACTTC.